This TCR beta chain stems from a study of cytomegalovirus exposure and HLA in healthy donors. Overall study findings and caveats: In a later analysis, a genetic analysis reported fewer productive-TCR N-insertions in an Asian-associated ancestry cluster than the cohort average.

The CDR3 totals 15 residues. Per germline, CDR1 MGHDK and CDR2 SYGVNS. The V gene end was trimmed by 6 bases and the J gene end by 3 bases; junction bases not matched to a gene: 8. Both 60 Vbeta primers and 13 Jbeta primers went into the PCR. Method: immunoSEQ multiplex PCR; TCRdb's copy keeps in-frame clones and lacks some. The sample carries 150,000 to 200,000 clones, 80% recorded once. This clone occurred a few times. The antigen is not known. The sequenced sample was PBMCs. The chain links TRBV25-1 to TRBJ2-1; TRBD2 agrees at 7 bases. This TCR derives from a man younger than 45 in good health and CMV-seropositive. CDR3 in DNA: TGTGCCAGCAGCCTCGTCGGGGGGTACTACAATGAGCAGTTCTTC. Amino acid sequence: CASSLVGGYYNEQFF. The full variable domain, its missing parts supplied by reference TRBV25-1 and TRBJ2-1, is EADIYQTPRYLVIGTGKKITLECSQTMGHDKMYWYQQDPGMELHLIHYSYGVNSTEKGDLSSESTVSRIRTEHFPLTLESARPSHTSQYLCASSLVGGYYNEQFFGPGTRLTVL.